The 15 T cell receptor beta chains reported below all come from one sample, sequenced in a study of T cell responses to AZD1222 COVID-19 vaccine. Only in-frame clones appear in the TCRdb table, and some are missing; sequencing was by immunoSEQ multiplex PCR. This table holds some 24,000 clones, around 87% found once. The sample in question was peripheral blood, obtained 28 days after the second AZD1222 dose. The receptors originated from an adult who received the AZD1222 COVID-19 vaccine.

The genes are TRBV11-2 and TRBJ1-2; D remains ambiguous. Germline V gives CDR1 SGHAT, CDR2 FQNNGV. The CDR3 has 15 amino acids. The V and J ends lost 4 bases and 2 bases respectively, with 14 bases between them. CDR3 sequence (DNA): TGTGCCAGCAGCTCTTCCGCAGGATGGAACTATGGCTACACCTTC. Its translation is CASSSSAGWNYGYTF.

V usage is TRBV9 and J usage is TRBJ2-5; TRBD2 might be the D (7 bases). This CDR3 region has 15 residues. V was trimmed by 0 bases and J by 4 bases, leaving 13 bases between them. The V gene's germline CDR1 is SGDLS and CDR2 YYNGEE. The CDR3 DNA reads as TGTGCCAGCAGCGTAGGTGGGGGGGCCAGAGAGACCCAGTACTTC. Its protein product is CASSVGGGARETQYF.

This clone was detected a few times. This chain uses TRBV7-9 with TRBJ1-5; 9 bases match TRBD1. Losses at the gene ends were 5 bases for V and 11 bases for J; bases not matched to a gene: 10. This CDR3 contains 14 residues. The germline V gene encodes CDR1 SEHNR and CDR2 FQNEAQ (reference sequence). In DNA, the CDR3 is TGTGCCAGCAGCGCGGGACAGGGCCAATCAGCCCAGCATTTT. Translation gives CASSAGQGQSAQHF.

The chain recombines TRBV4-1 with TRBJ1-5; perhaps TRBD1 as D (6 bases). Trimming left V 4 bases short and J 4 bases short, with 8 bases between. The germline V gene encodes CDR1 MGHRA and CDR2 YSYEKL. This CDR3 is 13 amino acids long. The CDR3 is CASSLDSNQPQHF. CDR3 coding DNA: TGCGCCAGCAGCCTGGACAGTAATCAGCCCCAGCATTTT.

This clone was observed once. The chain is built from TRBV5-4 and TRBJ2-7; D is perhaps TRBD1 (6 bases). Trimming stripped 3 bases from V and 6 bases from J, with 16 bases between. Germline-derived CDR1 and CDR2 are SGHNT and YYREEE (reference sequence). CDR3 length equals 14 residues. The CDR3 sequence is CASSYKDRPSEQYF. CDR3 sequence (DNA): TGTGCCAGCAGCTATAAGGACAGACCCAGCGAGCAGTACTTC.

The chain employs TRBV5-6 and TRBJ1-4; 7 bases map to TRBD1. Trimming took 4 bases from V and 5 from J; bases not matched to a gene: 5. Germline CDR1 and CDR2: SGHDT and YYEEEE. This CDR3 has 14 residues. The CDR3 DNA reads TGTGCCAGCAGCCAGGGGACAGTGAATGAAAAACTGTTTTTT. This encodes CASSQGTVNEKLFF.

This chain uses TRBV10-3 with TRBJ2-7; no clear D. The V gene lost 2 bases and the J gene lost 3 bases, with 11 bases spanning the gap. CDR1 is ENHRY, CDR2 SYGVKD, per germline. The CDR3 has 14 amino acids. CDR3 protein: CAISETPGYYEQYF. CDR3 bases: TGTGCCATCAGTGAGACCCCAGGTTACTACGAGCAGTACTTC.

V and J are TRBV27 and TRBJ2-7; the D gene is possibly TRBD2 (5 bases). Trimming stripped 2 bases from V and 2 bases from J, with 7 bases between. The CDR3 totals 13 residues. Germline CDR1 reads MNHEY; CDR2 reads SMNVEV (reference sequence). CDR3 coding DNA: TGTGCCAGCAGTTTAGAGGGTACCTACGAGCAGTACTTC. Translated: CASSLEGTYEQYF.

V and J are TRBV4-2 and TRBJ1-2; possible D gene TRBD1, 5 bases. V dropped 0 bases and J dropped 4 bases, with 15 bases sitting between them. CDR3 length: 16 amino acids. Germline CDR1 reads LGHNA; CDR2 reads YNFKEQ. In DNA form, the CDR3 reads TGTGCCAGCAGCCAAGATGGGACGGGCCAAACCTATGGCTACACCTTC. It codes for CASSQDGTGQTYGYTF.

This chain uses TRBV3-1 (or the pseudogene TRBV3-2) with TRBJ1-1; no clear D gene. The CDR3 loop spans 14 amino acids. Germline V gene lookup returns CDR1 LGHDT and CDR2 YNNKEL (reference sequence). V dropped 0 bases and J dropped 6 bases, with 11 bases sitting between them. CDR3: CASSQDAASAEAFF. The CDR3 DNA is TGTGCCAGCAGCCAAGATGCGGCTTCTGCTGAAGCTTTCTTT.

This clone has a handful of counts. Here the CDR3 reads CASSTGSPMAEAFF. CDR3 nucleotides: TGTGCCAGCAGCACAGGATCACCCATGGCTGAAGCTTTCTTT. The gene calls are TRBV7-2 and TRBJ1-1; D possibly corresponds to TRBD1 (5 bases). CDR3 length equals 14 residues. Trimming pared 5 bases from V and 6 bases from J, leaving 16 bases between. Germline-derived CDR1 and CDR2 are SGHTA and FQGNSA. The complete variable domain, with remaining parts taken from reference TRBV7-2 and TRBJ1-1, reads GAGVSQSPSNKVTEKGKDVELRCDPISGHTALYWYRQSLGQGLEFLIYFQGNSAPDKSGLPSDRFSAERTGGSVSTLTIQRTQQEDSAVYLCASSTGSPMAEAFFGQGTRLTVV.

The genes are TRBV28 and TRBJ2-7, with a possible D match to TRBD1 (6 bases). Per the germline V gene, CDR1 is MDHEN and CDR2 is SYDVKM. Trimming stripped 6 bases from V and 2 bases from J, with 17 bases between. The CDR3 extends over 15 amino acids. CDR3 region: CASRNNRVRPYEQYF. CDR3 DNA sequence: TGTGCCAGCAGAAATAACAGGGTTAGGCCCTACGAGCAGTACTTC.

This clone showed up just once. This sequence joins TRBV2 and TRBJ1-4, with TRBD1 matching over 8 bases. J gave up 4 bases and V 4 bases, and 5 bases lay outside the gene matches. This CDR3 is 15 amino acids long. In germline, CDR1 is SNHLY, CDR2 FYNNEI. This CDR3 reads CASSAGGLINEKLFF. CDR3 coding DNA: TGTGCCAGCAGTGCAGGGGGCCTTATTAATGAAAAACTGTTTTTT.

The chain carries TRBV6-1 and TRBJ1-2; weak D call: TRBD1 (5 bases). V was shortened by 1 base and J by 8 bases, with 14 bases between the two germline ends. The CDR3 has 14 residues. Germline CDR1 MNHNS, CDR2 SASEGT. In DNA, the CDR3 is TGTGCCAGCAGTGAAGGGGACCGGCTTCGGGGCTACACCTTC. Translated: CASSEGDRLRGYTF.

The chain uses TRBV6-6 and TRBJ1-2, with a weak D call TRBD1 (6 bases). CDR1 and CDR2 (germline): MNHNY, SVGAGI (reference sequence). CDR3 length equals 17 residues. The V and J ends lost 5 bases and 2 bases respectively, with 21 bases between them. CDR3 in DNA: TGTGCCAGCAGTCAAACAGGGTTCAAACGAGTAAACTATGGCTACACCTTC. Translation: CASSQTGFKRVNYGYTF.